The clone carrying this T cell receptor beta chain appeared a few times. Its antigen is still unknown. The CDR3 spans 16 residues. CDR1 and CDR2 (germline): SGHRS, YFSETQ. Trimming stripped 0 bases from V and 1 base from J, with 14 bases between. The time point: newly diagnosed GD, antithyroid drugs for less than 3 months. Researchers made the TCR library from RNA that was extracted from PBMCs. The sample comes from a study of regulatory T cells in long-lasting Graves disease. General study findings and limits: Persistent disease was associated with favored TRBV28 usage and with favored use of TRBJ1-2 and TRBJ2-5. For persistent Graves' patients, TCR diversity was lower than for newly diagnosed ones.

Construction of TCR beta libraries relied on iRepertoire HTBI primers and on Arm-PCR targeting CDR3 regions. Each CDR3 protein gets one entry after TCRdb re-called the multiplex PCR reads with MiXCR. The table lists approximately 440,000 distinct CDR3 sequences, about 16% of them singletons. This sample also appeared in a second study, on T cells in Graves' hyperthyroidism and ophthalmopathy. As that study records: HTBI primers were employed in a first-round RT-PCR of the TCR CDR3. The model forecast ophthalmopathy, anticipating it by a median roughly 6.3 months before onset.

This TCR was sampled from a man in his forties or fifties with Graves disease. The genes are TRBV5-1 and TRBJ2-7; D is undetermined. The starting material was peripheral blood mononuclear cells (PBMCs), obtained at new diagnosis, from a patient treated with antithyroid drugs. This chain's CDR3 is CASSLELSGGSYEQYF. CDR3 DNA: TGCGCCAGCAGCTTGGAACTGTCAGGCGGATCCTACGAGCAGTACTTC.